Presented here are 28 T cell receptor beta chains from one specimen sequenced in a study of blood T cell repertoires in COVID-19. The method was immunoSEQ multiplex PCR; TCRdb's version includes in-frame clones alone and lacks a portion of them. There are approximately 86,000 clones in the sample; 85% occur only once, and around 3.7% lies in the top ten. Sequencing was done on a sample of peripheral blood. These receptors originate from a man aged 50 or older with acute or convalescent COVID-19.

This clone was recorded only once. The chain couples TRBV5-1 to TRBJ1-1; the match to TRBD1 covers 7 bases. Germline loops: CDR1 SGHRS, CDR2 YFSETQ. The CDR3 has 15 amino acids. Losses at the gene ends were 4 bases for V and 0 bases for J; bases not matched to a gene: 6. CDR3: CASSPGGQMNTEAFF. CDR3 DNA: TGCGCCAGCAGCCCTGGGGGACAGATGAACACTGAAGCTTTCTTT.

V usage is TRBV4-3 and J usage is TRBJ2-1, with 9 bases identical to TRBD2. In germline, CDR1 is LGHNA, CDR2 YSLEER. This CDR3 comprises 16 residues. J lost 3 bases, V lost 0 bases, and 3 bases had no gene match. The CDR3 bases are TGCGCCAGCAGCCAAGATTGGCGGGGGGGCTACAATGAGCAGTTCTTC. Its translation is CASSQDWRGGYNEQFF.

V gene TRBV6-5 combines with J gene TRBJ2-3; TRBD2 matches at 9 bases. The CDR3 length is 15 residues. Germline CDR1 is MNHEY and CDR2 is SVGAGI. After removal of 2 bases from V and 6 bases from J, the junction contained 6 bases not matched to a gene. CDR3 DNA: TGTGCCAGCAGTTACCGCGTAGCGGGAGTGGATACGCAGTATTTT. It yields the protein CASSYRVAGVDTQYF.

The chain has TRBV3-1 (or the pseudogene TRBV3-2) and TRBJ2-7; unclear D gene. The CDR3 is made up of 13 amino acids. Trimming took off 5 bases at V and 2 bases at J, with 10 bases between the two ends. Germline CDR1 LGHDT, CDR2 YNNKEL (reference sequence). CDR3 loop: CASSFDSAYEQYF. DNA for the CDR3: TGTGCCAGCAGCTTCGACTCAGCCTACGAGCAGTACTTC.

The chain carries TRBV27 and TRBJ1-1; tentative D call: TRBD1 (5 bases). The CDR3 totals 12 residues. Per the germline V gene, CDR1 is MNHEY and CDR2 is SMNVEV (reference sequence). The V end was cut by 0 bases, the J end by 8 bases, with 7 bases between. The CDR3 nucleotides read TGTGCCAGCAGTTTATCGTGGGGCGAAGCTTTCTTT. It yields the protein CASSLSWGEAFF.

V gene TRBV3-1 (or the pseudogene TRBV3-2) combines with J gene TRBJ2-2, with a weak D call TRBD2 (6 bases). The germline gives CDR1 LGHDT, CDR2 YNNKEL (reference sequence). The CDR3 is made up of 17 amino acids. Deletions cut 0 bases from V and 5 bases from J, with 16 bases between. CDR3 loop: CASSQEGTRAGTGELFF. The CDR3 DNA reads TGTGCCAGCAGCCAAGAGGGCACCCGAGCGGGTACCGGGGAGCTGTTTTTT.

The chain uses TRBV27 and TRBJ2-7, with D tentatively TRBD2 (5 bases). Germline loops: CDR1 MNHEY, CDR2 SMNVEV (reference sequence). This CDR3 has 11 amino acids. V was clipped by 2 bases and J by 8 bases, with 7 bases between them. CDR3 DNA: TGTGCCAGCAGTTTAAGGGAGAAGCAGTACTTC. Translation: CASSLREKQYF.

The genes are TRBV11-1 and TRBJ2-1, with no clear D. Per the germline V gene, CDR1 is SGHAT and CDR2 is FQDESV (reference sequence). V was cut by 2 bases and J by 0 bases, with 8 bases left in between. CDR3 length: 15 amino acids. DNA for the CDR3: TGTGCCAGCAGCTTAATGGCTAGCTCCTACAATGAGCAGTTCTTC. It is translated as CASSLMASSYNEQFF.

The CDR3 sequence is CSARDTTTGELFF. CDR3 nucleotide sequence: TGCAGCGCCAGGGACACCACAACCGGGGAGCTGTTTTTT. V gene TRBV29-1 combines with J gene TRBJ2-2; possible D gene TRBD1, 6 bases. The germline V and J ends were trimmed by 7 bases and 5 bases, with 14 bases remaining between them. The CDR3 length is 13 residues. Germline V gives CDR1 SQVTM, CDR2 ANQGSEA.

The genes are TRBV7-2 and TRBJ2-3, with a tentative D call TRBD1 (6 bases). The CDR3 is 15 residues long. Germline V gives CDR1 SGHTA, CDR2 FQGNSA. Trimming stripped 6 bases from V and 2 bases from J, with 15 bases between. The CDR3 loop is CASSPGTTTTDTQYF. CDR3 DNA: TGTGCCAGCAGTCCCGGGACAACTACCACAGATACGCAGTATTTT.

This clone was observed a handful of times. The J gene is TRBJ1-2, the V gene TRBV30; no clear D gene. This CDR3 region has 13 residues. The germline V and J ends were trimmed by 2 bases and 7 bases, with 14 bases remaining between them. Germline CDR1 and CDR2: GTSNPN and SVGIG (reference sequence). CDR3 bases: TGTGCCTGGAGTCCAATCGGTCCGTCTGGCTACACCTTC. Its protein product is CAWSPIGPSGYTF.

The J gene is TRBJ1-4, the V gene TRBV7-9; D unresolved. The ends were cut back, 2 bases at V and 0 bases at J, with 4 bases in the middle. The CDR3 spans 14 residues. Germline V CDR1 and CDR2: SEHNR, FQNEAQ (reference sequence). Here the CDR3 DNA reads TGTGCCAGCAGCTTACAGGCAACTAATGAAAAACTGTTTTTT. This translates into CASSLQATNEKLFF.

The chain joins TRBV28 to TRBJ2-2; 7 bases line up with TRBD1. The germline V gene encodes CDR1 MDHEN and CDR2 SYDVKM. This CDR3 is built from 15 residues. V gave up 2 bases and J gave up 2 bases; unmatched junction bases: 2. The chain's CDR3 is CASSLGTANTGELFF. Written as DNA, the CDR3 is TGTGCCAGCAGTTTAGGGACAGCCAACACCGGGGAGCTGTTTTTT.

This chain links TRBV30 with TRBJ2-5; D uncertain. V dropped 0 bases and J dropped 2 bases, with 7 bases sitting between them. The CDR3 loop spans 13 amino acids. From germline, CDR1 is GTSNPN and CDR2 SVGIG (reference sequence). This chain's CDR3 is CAWSVVVQETQYF. In DNA, the CDR3 is TGTGCCTGGAGTGTTGTAGTACAAGAGACCCAGTACTTC.

This clone was detected once. The rearrangement links TRBV28 to TRBJ1-2, with a tentative D call TRBD1 (5 bases). Trimming pared 8 bases from V and 4 bases from J, leaving 17 bases between. This CDR3 has 14 residues. The germline V gene has CDR1 MDHEN and CDR2 SYDVKM. The CDR3 bases are TGTGCCAGCCAAAACAACGGGGGAGGCTATGGCTACACCTTC. It translates to CASQNNGGGYGYTF.

V and J are TRBV7-3 and TRBJ2-3; possible D gene TRBD2, 5 bases. CDR3 length: 13 residues. Germline V gene data show CDR1 as SGHTA and CDR2 as FQGTGA. V lost 11 bases and J 2 bases, leaving 14 bases between the germline ends. This chain's CDR3 is CASGSGDTDTQYF. CDR3 sequence (DNA): TGTGCCTCAGGAAGCGGTGACACAGATACGCAGTATTTT.

The gene calls are TRBV6-2 or TRBV6-3 and TRBJ2-1, with TRBD2 as a possible D gene (6 bases). The CDR3 totals 18 residues. V gave up 0 bases and J gave up 0 bases, with 15 bases separating them. CDR1 and CDR2 from the germline V gene are MNHEY and SVGEGT. The DNA of the CDR3 is TGTGCCAGCAGTTACTCCCCAGTTGTCGGGGGCTCCTACAATGAGCAGTTCTTC. It yields the protein CASSYSPVVGGSYNEQFF.

The CDR3 protein is CASSEELGQGGHGYTF. The CDR3 bases are TGTGCCAGCAGTGAAGAACTGGGACAGGGGGGCCATGGCTACACCTTC. The chain links TRBV6-1 to TRBJ1-2, with 11 bases aligning to TRBD1. There are 16 residues in the CDR3. The germline gives CDR1 MNHNS, CDR2 SASEGT. The V and J ends lost 1 base and 6 bases, in that order; junction bases with no gene match: 7.

The chain is built from TRBV3-1 (or the pseudogene TRBV3-2) and TRBJ1-3, with TRBD1 identical over 8 bases. The CDR3 consists of 18 residues. CDR1 and CDR2 from the germline V gene are LGHDT and YNNKEL (reference sequence). V shed 4 bases, J shed 4 bases, and the junction held 15 bases outside the gene matches. This CDR3 is CASSPYMRTGIIGNTIYF. DNA of the CDR3: TGTGCCAGCAGCCCCTATATGAGGACAGGGATAATAGGAAACACCATATATTTT.

This clone has a handful of counts. The V gene is TRBV28, the J gene TRBJ2-7, with D unclear. From germline, CDR1 is MDHEN and CDR2 SYDVKM. With 2 bases removed from V and 4 bases from J, the gap between germline ends came to 3 bases. The CDR3 consists of 11 residues. Here the CDR3 DNA reads TGTGCCAGCAGTTTACAGTACGAGCAGTACTTC. Translation: CASSLQYEQYF.

The chain carries TRBV4-2 and TRBJ2-3, with 12 positions matching TRBD2. Germline V gene sequence: CDR1 LGHNA, CDR2 YNFKEQ. After removal of 0 bases from V and 2 bases from J, the junction contained 9 bases not matched to a gene. The CDR3 is 19 residues long. The CDR3 region is CASSQDVVASGGATDTQYF. The CDR3 nucleotides are TGTGCCAGCAGCCAAGATGTTGTAGCTAGCGGGGGGGCCACAGATACGCAGTATTTT.

Of note for this clone: One junction end does not reproduce the germline sequence, and a read error may be involved. The gene calls are TRBV11-2 and TRBJ1-6, with TRBD1 matching over 9 bases. The CDR3 length is 13 residues. Germline V lookup: CDR1 SGHAT, CDR2 FQNNGV. CDR3 sequence reads: CASSANARTGVYF. The CDR3 DNA follows: TGTGCCAGCAGCGCCAACGCCCGGACAGGGGTTTACTTT.

The gene calls are TRBV4-2 and TRBJ2-2; D not resolved. Germline V gene lookup returns CDR1 LGHNA and CDR2 YNFKEQ. The V end was cut by 0 bases, the J end by 1 base, with 3 bases between. The CDR3 consists of 14 residues. The CDR3 protein is CASSQDQNTGELFF. CDR3 in DNA: TGTGCCAGCAGCCAAGACCAGAACACCGGGGAGCTGTTTTTT.

This chain joins TRBV4-1 and TRBJ2-7, with TRBD2 matching 12 bases. The CDR3 has 15 residues. Germline-derived CDR1 and CDR2 are MGHRA and YSYEKL. Unmatched junction bases numbered 6, after V lost 5 bases and J lost 4 bases. The CDR3 loop reads CASSATSGGYYEQYF. CDR3 nucleotides: TGCGCCAGCAGCGCGACTAGCGGGGGATATTACGAGCAGTACTTC.

The genes are TRBV5-1 and TRBJ1-2, with no clear D. From germline, CDR1 is SGHRS and CDR2 YFSETQ. V lost 0 bases to trimming and J lost 3 bases, with 9 bases between them. The CDR3 has 14 residues. The CDR3 nucleotides read TGCGCCAGCAGCTTGGTTGGCGGCGACTATGGCTACACCTTC. It specifies CASSLVGGDYGYTF.

J is TRBJ1-5 and V is TRBV6-5; 7 nucleotides align to TRBD1. The germline gives CDR1 MNHEY, CDR2 SVGAGI. This CDR3 region has 15 residues. The ends lost 2 bases at V and 0 bases at J; junction bases unmatched: 1. CDR3 DNA: TGTGCCAGCAGTTACGGGACAGATAGCAATCAGCCCCAGCATTTT. This codes for CASSYGTDSNQPQHF.

This chain joins TRBV12-5 and TRBJ2-1; D is possibly TRBD2 (6 bases). Germline V gives CDR1 LGHNT, CDR2 FRNRAP. Deletions cut 7 bases from V and 3 bases from J, with 10 bases between. The CDR3 totals 13 residues. The CDR3 spells CASARLDYNEQFF. CDR3 bases: TGTGCTAGTGCCCGACTAGACTACAATGAGCAGTTCTTC.

The J gene is TRBJ1-5, the V gene TRBV2; D remains ambiguous. The CDR3 is made up of 13 amino acids. With 1 base removed from V and 7 bases from J, the gap between germline ends came to 8 bases. CDR1 is SNHLY, CDR2 FYNNEI, per germline. The DNA of the CDR3 is TGTGCCAGCAGTGAAGGAGGATTCCAGCCCCAGCATTTT. Translated, it gives CASSEGGFQPQHF.